These T cell receptor beta chains were read from a single sample in a study of Tregs in tolerant kidney transplant recipients. Using immunoSEQ multiplex PCR, the repertoire was profiled, and TCRdb retains in-frame clones only, with some absent. The sample records over 60,000 clones, less than 98% being singletons. The sequencing used CD4+ T cells from blood, collected before the transplant. Every receptor here comes from a human donor who received a combined kidney and bone marrow transplant. Both conserved end residues are part of each CDR3. Each record gives: J gene, CDR3 length, D gene, V gene, clone size, CDR3 DNA, CDR3 protein. D genes are given only for firm matches. Some rows mark clone size as missing; the rest say once, few, many or name a class of expanded clone.

J gene: TRBJ2-5
CDR3 length: 17
D gene: TRBD2
V gene: TRBV4-3
clone size: .
CDR3 DNA: TGCGCCAGCAGCCAAGGTGTAGCGGGGGGGCCGGGGGAGACCCAGTACTTC
CDR3 protein: CASSQGVAGGPGETQYF

J gene: TRBJ1-4
CDR3 length: 15
D gene: TRBD1
V gene: TRBV7-6
clone size: .
CDR3 DNA: TGTGCCAGCAGCTTGGGACAGGGTGTCTCCGAAAAACTGTTTTTT
CDR3 protein: CASSLGQGVSEKLFF

J gene: TRBJ2-5
CDR3 length: 17
D gene: TRBD2
V gene: TRBV5-4
clone size: .
CDR3 DNA: TGTGCCAGCAGCTTGAAAGGACTAGCGGGGAAACAAGAGACCCAGTACTTC
CDR3 protein: CASSLKGLAGKQETQYF

J gene: TRBJ2-1
CDR3 length: 13
D gene: TRBD1
V gene: TRBV7-7
clone size: .
CDR3 DNA: TGTGCCAGCAGCAGGGACAGGGTCCATGAGCAGTTCTTC
CDR3 protein: CASSRDRVHEQFF

J gene: TRBJ2-1
CDR3 length: 14
D gene: .
V gene: TRBV6-5
clone size: .
CDR3 DNA: TGTGCCAGCTCGGGCAGGGGTTTTTACAATGAGCAGTTCTTC
CDR3 protein: CASSGRGFYNEQFF

J gene: TRBJ1-5
CDR3 length: 14
D gene: .
V gene: TRBV5-4
clone size: .
CDR3 DNA: TGTGCCAGCAGCCAAGACACGAGGGATCAGCCCCAGCATTTT
CDR3 protein: CASSQDTRDQPQHF

J gene: TRBJ1-3
CDR3 length: 15
D gene: TRBD1
V gene: TRBV7-2
clone size: .
CDR3 DNA: TGTGCCAGCAGCCCCCAGGGGGTCTCTGGAAACACCATATATTTT
CDR3 protein: CASSPQGVSGNTIYF

J gene: TRBJ2-2
CDR3 length: 18
D gene: TRBD2
V gene: TRBV5-8
clone size: .
CDR3 DNA: TGTGCCAGCAGCTTGACCCCAACTAGCGGAGAGGCGTCCGGGGAGCTGTTTTTT
CDR3 protein: CASSLTPTSGEASGELFF

J gene: TRBJ2-2
CDR3 length: 18
D gene: TRBD1
V gene: TRBV10-3
clone size: .
CDR3 DNA: TGTGCCATCAGTGTACGGGGTTCAGGACAGGGAGGCACCGGGGAGCTGTTTTTT
CDR3 protein: CAISVRGSGQGGTGELFF

J gene: TRBJ2-7
CDR3 length: 12
D gene: .
V gene: TRBV28
clone size: .
CDR3 DNA: TGTGCCAGCAGTTTACCCTCGGGCGAGCAGTACTTC
CDR3 protein: CASSLPSGEQYF

J gene: TRBJ1-2
CDR3 length: 15
D gene: .
V gene: TRBV5-4
clone size: .
CDR3 DNA: TGTGCCAGCAGCGATATAGGGGGTACTAACTATGGCTACACCTTC
CDR3 protein: CASSDIGGTNYGYTF

J gene: TRBJ2-7
CDR3 length: 12
D gene: .
V gene: TRBV2
clone size: .
CDR3 DNA: TGTGCCAGCATCCTGACAGGCTACGAGCAGTACTTC
CDR3 protein: CASILTGYEQYF

J gene: TRBJ1-3
CDR3 length: 16
D gene: .
V gene: TRBV12-5
clone size: .
CDR3 DNA: TGTGCTAGTGGTTTGGTACTAGGAAACCAAGGAAACACCATATATTTT
CDR3 protein: CASGLVLGNQGNTIYF

J gene: TRBJ2-3
CDR3 length: 14
D gene: .
V gene: TRBV30
clone size: .
CDR3 DNA: TGTGCCTGGAGTTCAGGAAACGGCGCAGATACGCAGTATTTT
CDR3 protein: CAWSSGNGADTQYF

J gene: TRBJ2-1
CDR3 length: 13
D gene: .
V gene: TRBV4-2
clone size: .
CDR3 DNA: TGTGCCAGCAGCCAAGAATCTTACAATGAGCAGTTCTTC
CDR3 protein: CASSQESYNEQFF

J gene: TRBJ2-5
CDR3 length: 17
D gene: TRBD2
V gene: TRBV5-1
clone size: .
CDR3 DNA: TGCGCCAGCACCCCAAGTCCGACGGGGGGGCCTGGAGAGACCCAGTACTTC
CDR3 protein: CASTPSPTGGPGETQYF

J gene: TRBJ1-2
CDR3 length: 15
D gene: TRBD1
V gene: TRBV10-3
clone size: .
CDR3 DNA: TGTGCCATCAGTGAAAATTGGGACAGGGTCAATGGCTACACCTTC
CDR3 protein: CAISENWDRVNGYTF

J gene: TRBJ2-1
CDR3 length: 16
D gene: TRBD2
V gene: TRBV5-8
clone size: .
CDR3 DNA: TGTGCCAGCAGCTCGGGACTAGCGGGAGGTAGGGATGAGCAGTTCTTC
CDR3 protein: CASSSGLAGGRDEQFF

J gene: TRBJ2-7
CDR3 length: 16
D gene: TRBD1
V gene: TRBV4-3
clone size: .
CDR3 DNA: TGCGCCAGCAGCCCATCGACAGGGGGCGTCTCCTACGAGCAGTACTTC
CDR3 protein: CASSPSTGGVSYEQYF

J gene: TRBJ2-3
CDR3 length: 15
D gene: TRBD2
V gene: TRBV30
clone size: .
CDR3 DNA: TGTGCCTGGAAAGATGATAGCGGGGGGTCAGATACGCAGTATTTT
CDR3 protein: CAWKDDSGGSDTQYF

J gene: TRBJ2-1
CDR3 length: 15
D gene: TRBD2
V gene: TRBV18
clone size: once
CDR3 DNA: TGTGCCAGCTCACGGACTAGCACTTTCGACAATGAGCAGTTCTTC
CDR3 protein: CASSRTSTFDNEQFF

J gene: TRBJ2-7
CDR3 length: 16
D gene: .
V gene: TRBV7-2
clone size: .
CDR3 DNA: TGTGCCAGCAGGTTGAGATCCGGGAGAGGGGACTACGAGCAGTACTTC
CDR3 protein: CASRLRSGRGDYEQYF

J gene: TRBJ2-3
CDR3 length: 14
D gene: TRBD2
V gene: TRBV15
clone size: .
CDR3 DNA: TGTGCCACCAAGACTAGCCCGGTTGCAGATACGCAGTATTTT
CDR3 protein: CATKTSPVADTQYF

J gene: TRBJ2-4
CDR3 length: 17
D gene: TRBD2
V gene: TRBV11-3
clone size: once
CDR3 DNA: TGTGCCAGCAGCTTAGTTTCTAGCGGGTTAGCCAAAAACATTCAGTACTTC
CDR3 protein: CASSLVSSGLAKNIQYF

J gene: TRBJ1-2
CDR3 length: 12
D gene: .
V gene: TRBV10-3
clone size: .
CDR3 DNA: TGTGCCATCAGTGTCCAGATGTATGGCTACACCTTC
CDR3 protein: CAISVQMYGYTF

J gene: TRBJ1-5
CDR3 length: 18
D gene: TRBD1
V gene: TRBV19
clone size: .
CDR3 DNA: TGTGCCAGTAGTAGCGGGACAGGGCCATCTTTCCATAATCAGCCCCAGCATTTT
CDR3 protein: CASSSGTGPSFHNQPQHF

J gene: TRBJ2-7
CDR3 length: 16
D gene: TRBD1
V gene: TRBV4-2
clone size: .
CDR3 DNA: TGTGCCAGCAGCCGAGGGACAGCGCGTATGACCCTCGAGCAGTACTTC
CDR3 protein: CASSRGTARMTLEQYF

J gene: TRBJ2-3
CDR3 length: 15
D gene: TRBD2
V gene: TRBV5-1
clone size: .
CDR3 DNA: TGCGCCAGCAGCTTGGTTGGCGGGGGGGCAGATACGCAGTATTTT
CDR3 protein: CASSLVGGGADTQYF

J gene: TRBJ1-2
CDR3 length: 15
D gene: .
V gene: TRBV6-1
clone size: .
CDR3 DNA: TGTGCCAGCAGTGAAGCAATGGGAGGGGCCTATGGCTACACCTTC
CDR3 protein: CASSEAMGGAYGYTF

J gene: TRBJ2-3
CDR3 length: 14
D gene: .
V gene: TRBV5-1
clone size: .
CDR3 DNA: TGCGCCACCGCCGGGACATTCTCCACAGATACGCAGTATTTT
CDR3 protein: CATAGTFSTDTQYF

J gene: TRBJ2-1
CDR3 length: 13
D gene: .
V gene: TRBV29-1
clone size: .
CDR3 DNA: TGCAGCGTTGGATCGAATAGCCCCAATGAGCAGTTCTTC
CDR3 protein: CSVGSNSPNEQFF

J gene: TRBJ1-4
CDR3 length: 13
D gene: .
V gene: TRBV28
clone size: .
CDR3 DNA: TGTGCCAGCGGGACTCCGGTTAATGAAAAACTGTTTTTT
CDR3 protein: CASGTPVNEKLFF

J gene: TRBJ1-2
CDR3 length: 12
D gene: .
V gene: TRBV2
clone size: .
CDR3 DNA: TGTGCCAGCAGTGTTCAGAAGTATGGCTACACCTTC
CDR3 protein: CASSVQKYGYTF

J gene: TRBJ1-5
CDR3 length: 13
D gene: .
V gene: TRBV11-2
clone size: .
CDR3 DNA: TGTGCCAGCAGCCCCGGACAGTTTCAGCCCCAGCATTTT
CDR3 protein: CASSPGQFQPQHF

J gene: TRBJ2-1
CDR3 length: 17
D gene: TRBD2
V gene: TRBV15
clone size: .
CDR3 DNA: TGTGCCACCAGCAGAGCTAGCGGGTGGGAGAGTTTCGGTGAGCAGTTCTTC
CDR3 protein: CATSRASGWESFGEQFF

J gene: TRBJ2-3
CDR3 length: 15
D gene: .
V gene: TRBV7-2
clone size: .
CDR3 DNA: TGTGCCAGCAACACTGGGGCAGGTAGCACAGATACGCAGTATTTT
CDR3 protein: CASNTGAGSTDTQYF

J gene: TRBJ2-5
CDR3 length: 16
D gene: TRBD2
V gene: TRBV11-2
clone size: .
CDR3 DNA: TGTGCCAGCAGCTTAGCGGGTAGCGGGGGGCCAGGGACCCAGTACTTC
CDR3 protein: CASSLAGSGGPGTQYF

J gene: TRBJ2-6
CDR3 length: 14
D gene: .
V gene: TRBV7-3
clone size: .
CDR3 DNA: TGTGCCAGCAGCCCCTCCTCTGGGGCCAACGTCCTGACTTTC
CDR3 protein: CASSPSSGANVLTF

J gene: TRBJ2-3
CDR3 length: 14
D gene: .
V gene: TRBV5-1
clone size: .
CDR3 DNA: TGCGCCAGCAGCCTCCCCGGTAGCACAGATACGCAGTATTTT
CDR3 protein: CASSLPGSTDTQYF

J gene: TRBJ2-7
CDR3 length: 15
D gene: TRBD2
V gene: TRBV7-2
clone size: .
CDR3 DNA: TGTGCCAGCAGGGGGAGGATGGGACTAAACTACGAGCAGTACTTC
CDR3 protein: CASRGRMGLNYEQYF

J gene: TRBJ1-2
CDR3 length: 14
D gene: .
V gene: TRBV18
clone size: once
CDR3 DNA: TGTGCCAGCTCACCACCGGGAGGCAGTTATGGCTACACCTTC
CDR3 protein: CASSPPGGSYGYTF

J gene: TRBJ2-3
CDR3 length: 19
D gene: .
V gene: TRBV2
clone size: .
CDR3 DNA: TGTGCCAGCAGTGATTTAGGAGTATTAGGGGGTTTTCTCTCAGATACGCAGTATTTT
CDR3 protein: CASSDLGVLGGFLSDTQYF

J gene: TRBJ1-2
CDR3 length: 17
D gene: TRBD1
V gene: TRBV5-1
clone size: .
CDR3 DNA: TGCGCCAGCAGCTTGGCGTATTCGGGACAGGGGTCGGAAGGCTACACCTTC
CDR3 protein: CASSLAYSGQGSEGYTF

J gene: TRBJ2-7
CDR3 length: 15
D gene: TRBD2
V gene: TRBV7-2
clone size: .
CDR3 DNA: TGTGCCAGCAGCTTAAGTCTAGCGGGAGAGTACGAGCAGTACTTC
CDR3 protein: CASSLSLAGEYEQYF

J gene: TRBJ1-1
CDR3 length: 11
D gene: .
V gene: TRBV2
clone size: .
CDR3 DNA: TGTGCCAACGGTTGGGAGGGGGAAGCTTTCTTT
CDR3 protein: CANGWEGEAFF

J gene: TRBJ2-3
CDR3 length: 15
D gene: .
V gene: TRBV12-5
clone size: .
CDR3 DNA: TGTGCTAGTGGTTATGGCGGACTAAGCACAGATACGCAGTATTTT
CDR3 protein: CASGYGGLSTDTQYF

J gene: TRBJ2-3
CDR3 length: 16
D gene: TRBD2
V gene: TRBV5-1
clone size: .
CDR3 DNA: TGCGCCAGCAGCTCCGGACCCGGGAGGAGGGCAGATACGCAGTATTTT
CDR3 protein: CASSSGPGRRADTQYF

J gene: TRBJ2-2
CDR3 length: 16
D gene: TRBD1
V gene: TRBV7-2
clone size: .
CDR3 DNA: TGTGCCAGCAGCTCAGCTGGACAGGGGGACACCGGGGAGCTGTTTTTT
CDR3 protein: CASSSAGQGDTGELFF

J gene: TRBJ2-5
CDR3 length: 15
D gene: TRBD2
V gene: TRBV19
clone size: .
CDR3 DNA: TGTGCCAGTAAGAATGGCGGGGGGGGGCAAGAGACCCAGTACTTC
CDR3 protein: CASKNGGGGQETQYF

J gene: TRBJ2-5
CDR3 length: 13
D gene: TRBD1
V gene: TRBV6-5
clone size: once
CDR3 DNA: TGTGCCAGCATCGCAGGGGGCGCAGAGACCCAGTACTTC
CDR3 protein: CASIAGGAETQYF

J gene: TRBJ1-1
CDR3 length: 16
D gene: .
V gene: TRBV9
clone size: .
CDR3 DNA: TGTGCCAGCAGCCAACGCCCCGGACTTTTGATCACTGAAGCTTTCTTT
CDR3 protein: CASSQRPGLLITEAFF

J gene: TRBJ1-2
CDR3 length: 15
D gene: .
V gene: TRBV19
clone size: .
CDR3 DNA: TGTGCCAGTAAAGTAACCCCGGGCCGGGAATATGGCTACACCTTC
CDR3 protein: CASKVTPGREYGYTF

J gene: TRBJ2-2
CDR3 length: 16
D gene: TRBD1
V gene: TRBV7-7
clone size: .
CDR3 DNA: TGTGCCAGCAGCTTAGTACAGGGGGTGAACACCGGGGAGCTGTTTTTT
CDR3 protein: CASSLVQGVNTGELFF

J gene: TRBJ2-2
CDR3 length: 14
D gene: .
V gene: TRBV6-4
clone size: .
CDR3 DNA: TGTGCCAGCAGTGTGGCCAGAGGTACCGGGGAGCTGTTTTTT
CDR3 protein: CASSVARGTGELFF

J gene: TRBJ2-1
CDR3 length: 16
D gene: TRBD2
V gene: TRBV9
clone size: .
CDR3 DNA: TGTGCCAGCAGCGTTAGCGGGGGTGCCTCCTACAATGAGCAGTTCTTC
CDR3 protein: CASSVSGGASYNEQFF

J gene: TRBJ2-1
CDR3 length: 13
D gene: .
V gene: TRBV7-2
clone size: .
CDR3 DNA: TGTGCCAGCAGCTTACGGGAAGGGAATGAGCAGTTCTTC
CDR3 protein: CASSLREGNEQFF

J gene: TRBJ1-2
CDR3 length: 13
D gene: .
V gene: TRBV18
clone size: .
CDR3 DNA: TGTGCCAGCGCGAAGGACAGCCATGATGGCTACACCTTC
CDR3 protein: CASAKDSHDGYTF

J gene: TRBJ2-3
CDR3 length: 14
D gene: TRBD2
V gene: TRBV7-2
clone size: once
CDR3 DNA: TGTGCCAGCAGCGGTAGCGGGGGAGGGTATACGCAGTATTTT
CDR3 protein: CASSGSGGGYTQYF